These 17 T cell receptor beta chains came from one sample sequenced in a study of CD8+ T cells in alopecia areata. This sample's treatment: oral pan-JAK inhibitor, 5-10 mg twice daily. cDNA serving as the sequencing template came from extracted, reverse transcribed RNA. Profiling relied on immunoSEQ multiplex PCR, and the TCRdb table lists in-frame clones only, not all of them. The table records about 200,000 clones, 58% of them present only once. Sequencing used CD4+ T cells sorted from blood, obtained at week 24, from a patient treated with tofacitinib. These receptors all stem from a human donor with alopecia areata.

The genes are TRBV29-1 and TRBJ2-7, with 13 nucleotides matching TRBD2. In germline, CDR1 is SQVTM, CDR2 ANQGSEA. The CDR3 totals 15 residues. With V trimmed by 5 bases and J by 3 bases, 7 bases remained unmatched. CDR3 amino acids: CSVRRTSGSSYEQYF. The CDR3 DNA is TGCAGCGTTCGTCGGACTAGCGGGAGTAGCTACGAGCAGTACTTC.

This clone was observed a handful of times. V and J are TRBV29-1 and TRBJ1-3; D uncertain. The V end was cut by 5 bases, the J end by 15 bases, with 20 bases between. This CDR3 is built from 12 residues. Germline CDR1 reads SQVTM; CDR2 reads ANQGSEA. The CDR3 DNA sequence: TGCAGCGTTCAATTGTCGGCTCTGACCCAATATTTT. Translated: CSVQLSALTQYF.

The chain is built from TRBV2 and TRBJ1-1; tentatively, D is TRBD1 (6 bases). The CDR3 totals 14 residues. With 7 bases removed from V and 3 bases from J, the gap between germline ends came to 15 bases. CDR1 and CDR2 from the germline V gene are SNHLY and FYNNEI. The CDR3 reads CASTGTGYHTEAFF. The DNA of the CDR3 is TGTGCCAGCACTGGAACAGGGTACCACACTGAAGCTTTCTTT. Using reference TRBV2 and TRBJ1-1 for the parts outside the CDR3, the full variable domain is EPEVTQTPSHQVTQMGQEVILRCVPISNHLYFYWYRQILGQKVEFLVSFYNNEISEKSEIFDDQFSVERPDGSNFTLKIRSTKLEDSAMYFCASTGTGYHTEAFFGQGTRLTVV.

This chain uses TRBV30 with TRBJ2-6; TRBD1 aligns across 8 bases. CDR1 is GTSNPN and CDR2 is SVGIG in the germline V gene (reference sequence). This CDR3 is built from 17 residues. V gave up 2 bases and J gave up 3 bases; unmatched junction bases: 9. The CDR3 protein is CAWSKTWTGFGANVLTF. The CDR3 DNA follows: TGTGCCTGGAGTAAGACCTGGACAGGGTTTGGGGCCAACGTCCTGACTTTC.

This clone turned up a few times. The rearrangement joins TRBV4-1 to TRBJ2-3; TRBD2 is a possible D gene (6 bases). The CDR3 has 16 amino acids. CDR1 is MGHRA, CDR2 YSYEKL, per germline. Trimming shortened V by 0 bases and J by 0 bases, and 10 bases separated the two germline ends. Here the CDR3 DNA reads TGCGCCAGCAGCCAAGATGGAACTAGCAGCACAGATACGCAGTATTTT. Protein: CASSQDGTSSTDTQYF.

The CDR3 reads CASLQGLGYGYTF. The CDR3 DNA reads TGTGCCAGCCTTCAGGGGTTAGGGTATGGCTACACCTTC. The V call is TRBV7-9, the J call TRBJ1-2, with D perhaps TRBD1 (6 bases). The germline V gene has CDR1 SEHNR and CDR2 FQNEAQ (reference sequence). The CDR3 totals 13 residues. Between the trimmed V and J ends, which lost 8 bases and 5 bases, there was a span of 15 bases.

This clone was found a few times. Its ends do not fully match the called genes, so a read error is possible. This chain uses TRBV2 with TRBJ2-1, with D tentatively TRBD2 (6 bases). CDR1 is SNHLY and CDR2 is FYNNEI in the germline V gene. The CDR3 has 12 residues. CDR3 in DNA: TGTGCCAGCCGCGGGACGGCCTCCCTTTGGGTCTTC. Translating it yields CASRGTASLWVF.

The V gene is TRBV30, the J gene TRBJ2-3; 7 bases are shared with TRBD2. Losses at the gene ends were 1 base for V and 0 bases for J; bases not matched to a gene: 4. The CDR3 contains 15 residues. Germline V gives CDR1 GTSNPN, CDR2 SVGIG (reference sequence). CDR3 amino acids: CAWSETSASTDTQYF. The CDR3 nucleotides are TGTGCCTGGAGTGAAACTAGCGCTAGCACAGATACGCAGTATTTT.

DNA for the CDR3: TGTGCCAGCAGCTCCCCAGGGGGCGCCTATCAAGAGACCCAGTACTTC. It translates to CASSSPGGAYQETQYF. The chain joins TRBV5-4 to TRBJ2-5; 8 positions match TRBD1. Germline-derived CDR1 and CDR2 are SGHNT and YYREEE (reference sequence). The CDR3 has 16 amino acids. V dropped 3 bases and J dropped 2; count of bases not matched to a gene: 9.

CDR3 protein: CASSQGTSGRREQYF. The CDR3 bases are TGTGCCAGCAGTCAGGGGACTAGCGGGAGGAGGGAGCAGTACTTC. V usage is TRBV6-6 and J usage is TRBJ2-7; 15 positions agree with TRBD2. From germline, CDR1 is MNHNY and CDR2 SVGAGI (reference sequence). The CDR3 totals 15 residues. Germline trimming cut 5 bases from V and 7 bases from J; bases unmatched to any gene: 6.

This clone came up a few times. The rearrangement links TRBV28 to TRBJ2-7, with 7 bases fitting TRBD1. The CDR3 contains 15 residues. J gave up 0 bases and V 6 bases, and 8 bases lay outside the gene matches. The V gene's germline CDR1 is MDHEN and CDR2 SYDVKM. The CDR3: CASSPSTGSSYEQYF. The CDR3 DNA sequence: TGTGCCAGCAGCCCATCGACAGGGAGCTCCTACGAGCAGTACTTC.

The CDR3 region is CASSLLRLLTYEQYF. The CDR3 nucleotides are TGTGCCAGCAGCCTCCTGAGACTCCTCACCTACGAGCAGTACTTC. The genes are TRBV7-8 and TRBJ2-7; D remains ambiguous. Looked up from germline, CDR1 is SGHVS and CDR2 is FQNEAQ. Trimming stripped 5 bases from V and 2 bases from J, with 16 bases between. The CDR3 spans 15 residues.

This chain uses TRBV27 with TRBJ2-5, with D possibly matching TRBD2 (6 bases). Germline V CDR1 and CDR2: MNHEY, SMNVEV (reference sequence). The CDR3 totals 13 residues. V was shortened by 5 bases and J by 2 bases, with 9 bases between the two germline ends. The CDR3 nucleotides are TGTGCCAGCAGTAGCGGGTGGCAAGAGACCCAGTACTTC. Encoded protein: CASSSGWQETQYF.

The V gene is TRBV29-1, the J gene TRBJ1-1; D remains ambiguous. Trimming pared 7 bases from V and 1 base from J, leaving 10 bases between. This CDR3 spans 12 amino acids. Germline V lookup: CDR1 SQVTM, CDR2 ANQGSEA. CDR3 residues: CSGYSGNTEAFF. The CDR3 coding sequence is TGCAGCGGATACAGTGGGAACACTGAAGCTTTCTTT.

The chain links TRBV10-3 to TRBJ2-1; 7 bases match TRBD2. The CDR3 contains 15 residues. The trim removed 3 bases at V and 7 bases at J, leaving 9 bases unmatched. Germline CDR1 is ENHRY and CDR2 is SYGVKD. The CDR3 DNA reads TGTGCCATCAGTGACCTTGCGGGAGTACGAAATGAGCAGTTCTTC. It codes for CAISDLAGVRNEQFF.

J is TRBJ2-3 and V is TRBV25-1; TRBD2 is a possible D gene (6 bases). The CDR3 sequence is 12 residues long. V was clipped by 4 bases and J by 11 bases, with 13 bases between them. CDR1 and CDR2 from the germline V gene are MGHDK and SYGVNS. The CDR3 nucleotides read TGTGCCAGCAGTGGAGGAGGCGGGGAGCAGTATTTT. Its protein is CASSGGGGEQYF.

V is TRBV28 and J is TRBJ1-4; a possible D gene is TRBD1 (6 bases). The ends were cut back, 5 bases at V and 7 bases at J, with 17 bases in the middle. Germline V gene lookup returns CDR1 MDHEN and CDR2 SYDVKM. The CDR3 is 15 amino acids. The CDR3, as DNA: TGTGCCAGCAGTCTAAGCCAGGGGTTGGGTGAAAAACTGTTTTTT. It yields the protein CASSLSQGLGEKLFF.